This T cell receptor (beta chain) came from a study of T cell responses to AZD1222 COVID-19 vaccine. This table comes from immunoSEQ multiplex PCR, and its TCRdb copy is limited to in-frame clones, with some not included. The repertoire has some 97,000 clones, around 87% of them found once; the top ten carry more than 3.5%. V was shortened by 5 bases and J by 3 bases, with 9 bases between the two germline ends. From germline, CDR1 is LGHNT and CDR2 FRNRAP. The CDR3 runs to 13 residues. In its sample, this clone was seen a few times. Sequences were derived from peripheral blood, sampled on day 0 of MenACWY control vaccination. The sequence was obtained from an adult in good health. This rearrangement joins TRBV12-5 to TRBJ2-3; D possibly corresponds to TRBD2 (6 bases). In DNA form, the CDR3 reads TGTGCTAGTGGTACGGGGGAGACAGATACGCAGTATTTT. It yields the protein CASGTGETDTQYF.